The 25 T cell receptor beta chains in this list originate from one sample, sequenced in a study of siplizumab effects on memory and regulatory T cells. Clones were sequenced by immunoSEQ multiplex PCR, and TCRdb holds only the in-frame ones, with some missing. The sample holds 50,000 to 70,000 clones; about 96% are singletons and the top ten take more than 0.075%. The sample was naive CD8+ T cells sorted from blood. All receptors come from a human donor in good health.

This chain's CDR3 is CASSQDGGGGYGYTF. The DNA of the CDR3 is TGCGCCAGCAGCCAAGATGGGGGAGGTGGCTATGGCTACACCTTC. V gene TRBV4-3 combines with J gene TRBJ1-2, with D perhaps matching TRBD1 (5 bases). Per germline, CDR1 LGHNA and CDR2 YSLEER. V was pared by 0 bases and J by 4 bases, with 12 bases between. The CDR3 runs 15 residues.

The V gene is TRBV6-5, the J gene TRBJ2-1; the D gene is possibly TRBD1 (6 bases). CDR1 MNHEY and CDR2 SVGAGI come from the germline V gene. The CDR3 has 12 amino acids. Trimming shortened V by 6 bases and J by 11 bases, and 14 bases separated the two germline ends. The chain's CDR3 is CASSSPGTKQFF. The DNA of the CDR3 is TGTGCCAGCAGCTCACCGGGGACAAAGCAGTTCTTC.

The chain links TRBV27 to TRBJ1-1; 9 nucleotides line up with TRBD1. This CDR3 region has 16 residues. Germline V gives CDR1 MNHEY, CDR2 SMNVEV (reference sequence). J lost 0 bases, V lost 5 bases, and 7 bases had no gene match. The CDR3 region has the DNA TGTGCCAGCAGTCCCCCCGGGACAGGGTTGAACACTGAAGCTTTCTTT. Translating it yields CASSPPGTGLNTEAFF.

The chain links TRBV27 to TRBJ2-7, with D possibly being TRBD1 or TRBD2 (6 bases each). Trimming stripped 2 bases from V and 0 bases from J, with 11 bases between. Germline CDR1 reads MNHEY; CDR2 reads SMNVEV (reference sequence). The CDR3 runs to 15 residues. DNA for the CDR3: TGTGCCAGCAGTTTAGGAGGGGGTCCCTCCTACGAGCAGTACTTC. Encoded protein: CASSLGGGPSYEQYF.

The genes are TRBV7-9 and TRBJ2-7; D is possibly TRBD1 (5 bases). The CDR3 totals 15 residues. With 5 bases removed from V and 0 bases from J, the gap between germline ends came to 14 bases. CDR1 is SEHNR, CDR2 FQNEAQ, per germline (reference sequence). The CDR3 loop reads CASSRTGVSSYEQYF. The CDR3 DNA reads TGTGCCAGCAGCCGTACAGGAGTGAGCTCCTACGAGCAGTACTTC.

The chain is built from TRBV5-1 and TRBJ2-1; 12 bases are a match to TRBD2. J gave up 0 bases and V 4 bases, and 8 bases lay outside the gene matches. This CDR3 is built from 18 residues. Germline CDR1 SGHRS, CDR2 YFSETQ. CDR3 bases: TGCGCCAGCAGCCCGACTAGCGGGGGATCCCTCTCCTACAATGAGCAGTTCTTC. It translates to CASSPTSGGSLSYNEQFF. Full variable domain (remainder filled in from reference TRBV5-1 and TRBJ2-1): KAGVTQTPRYLIKTRGQQVTLSCSPISGHRSVSWYQQTPGQGLQFLFEYFSETQRNKGNFPGRFSGRQFSNSRSEMNVSTLELGDSALYLCASSPTSGGSLSYNEQFFGPGTRLTVL.

This rearrangement joins TRBV4-2 to TRBJ2-1, with 15 positions matching TRBD2. From germline, CDR1 is LGHNA and CDR2 YNFKEQ. J lost 6 bases, V lost 3 bases, and 0 bases had no gene match. The CDR3 sequence is 15 residues long. CDR3 sequence: CASSQGLAGGNEQFF. The CDR3, as DNA: TGTGCCAGCAGCCAGGGACTAGCGGGGGGCAATGAGCAGTTCTTC.

The chain uses TRBV30 and TRBJ2-1; D is unclear. V lost 0 bases and J 10 bases, leaving 10 bases between the germline ends. The CDR3 is 12 residues long. CDR1 is GTSNPN and CDR2 is SVGIG in the germline V gene (reference sequence). Here the CDR3 reads CAWSVFYGEQFF. As DNA, the CDR3 is TGTGCCTGGAGTGTATTTTATGGAGAGCAGTTCTTC. Full variable domain (remainder filled in from reference TRBV30 and TRBJ2-1): SQTIHQWPATLVQPVGSPLSLECTVEGTSNPNLYWYRQAAGRGLQLLFYSVGIGQISSEVPQNLSASRPQDRQFILSSKKLLLSDSGFYLCAWSVFYGEQFFGPGTRLTVL.

This clone came up once. The chain joins TRBV7-9 to TRBJ2-7, with unresolved D. The V gene's germline CDR1 is SEHNR and CDR2 FQNEAQ (reference sequence). The CDR3 is 14 amino acids. V gave up 4 bases and J gave up 5 bases, with 15 bases separating them. The CDR3 DNA is TGTGCCAGCAGCTCCCAATTCAACACGGACGAGCAGTACTTC. Translating it yields CASSSQFNTDEQYF.

The chain carries TRBV11-2 and TRBJ2-1, with D possibly TRBD2 on 6 matching bases. Germline CDR1 SGHAT, CDR2 FQNNGV. This CDR3 region has 16 residues. Trimming took off 0 bases at V and 4 bases at J, with 13 bases between the two ends. The chain's CDR3 is CASSLEVGGTYNEQFF. The CDR3 coding sequence is TGTGCCAGCAGCTTAGAAGTGGGGGGTACTTACAATGAGCAGTTCTTC.

The chain links TRBV2 to TRBJ1-2; D is ambiguous. The V gene's germline CDR1 is SNHLY and CDR2 FYNNEI. V was cut by 3 bases and J by 6 bases, with 20 bases left in between. The CDR3 runs to 16 residues. The CDR3 spells CASSDFSGPSSDGYTF. The CDR3 DNA is TGTGCCAGCAGTGACTTCTCCGGGCCCAGCTCGGATGGCTACACCTTC.

This clone has only one observation. J is TRBJ2-5 and V is TRBV10-3; D is undetermined. CDR3 size: 13 residues. Germline-derived CDR1 and CDR2 are ENHRY and SYGVKD. V lost 4 bases, J lost 5 bases, and 11 bases lay in between. The CDR3 loop is CAISGDDRETQYF. CDR3 DNA: TGTGCCATCAGTGGGGATGATCGGGAGACCCAGTACTTC.

The CDR3 sequence: CASSESGAPNTEAFF. As DNA, the CDR3 is TGCGCCAGCAGTGAGAGCGGTGCCCCGAACACTGAAGCTTTCTTT. V and J are TRBV10-2 and TRBJ1-1; no reliable D call. Trimming stripped 2 bases from V and 1 base from J, with 11 bases between. The CDR3 spans 15 residues. The germline V gene has CDR1 WSHSY and CDR2 SAAADI.

V and J are TRBV7-9 and TRBJ2-7, with 10 bases matching TRBD2. Germline values: CDR1 SEHNR, CDR2 FQNEAQ (reference sequence). V lost 5 bases to trimming and J lost 3 bases; unmatched junction nucleotides: 4. The CDR3 extends over 14 amino acids. The chain's CDR3 is CASSPASGGYEQYF. The CDR3 bases are TGTGCCAGCAGCCCGGCTAGCGGGGGCTACGAGCAGTACTTC.

The CDR3 DNA reads TGTGCCAGCAGCCCGGTCGGGGCGGCCTCCTACAATGAGCAGTTCTTC. This sequence encodes CASSPVGAASYNEQFF. J is TRBJ2-1 and V is TRBV5-4; D is tentatively TRBD1 or TRBD2 (5 bases each). The CDR3 loop spans 16 amino acids. Deletions cut 4 bases from V and 0 bases from J, with 14 bases between. Germline CDR1 reads SGHNT; CDR2 reads YYREEE (reference sequence).

The chain has TRBV7-8 and TRBJ2-7, with D possibly matching TRBD2 (5 bases). Trimming stripped 0 bases from V and 3 bases from J, with 6 bases between. In germline, CDR1 is SGHVS, CDR2 FQNEAQ. The CDR3 extends over 13 amino acids. The CDR3 spells CASSLAGDYEQYF. The CDR3, as DNA: TGTGCCAGCAGCTTAGCGGGAGACTACGAGCAGTACTTC.

CDR3 DNA: TGTGCCAGCAGTTCCCCCCAGCGGGGGGACAATGAGCAGTTCTTC. Protein sequence: CASSSPQRGDNEQFF. This chain uses TRBV27 with TRBJ2-1; 9 positions match TRBD2. J lost 5 bases, V lost 4 bases, and 6 bases had no gene match. The germline V gene encodes CDR1 MNHEY and CDR2 SMNVEV (reference sequence). The CDR3 consists of 15 residues.

This chain connects TRBV5-6 to TRBJ2-1, with 7 bases fitting TRBD1. The trim removed 5 bases at V and 2 bases at J, leaving 7 bases unmatched. Germline V lookup: CDR1 SGHDT, CDR2 YYEEEE. The CDR3 is 15 amino acids. The CDR3 spells CASSTGVSTYNEQFF. The DNA of the CDR3 is TGTGCCAGCAGTACAGGGGTTAGCACCTACAATGAGCAGTTCTTC.

Only one count was recorded for this clone. The chain has TRBV7-2 and TRBJ1-2; D is uncertain. CDR3 size: 15 residues. Germline CDR1 and CDR2: SGHTA and FQGNSA. Trimming removed 1 base from V and 4 bases from J, with 13 bases in between. The CDR3 loop reads CASSLVRQELYGYTF. The CDR3 DNA sequence: TGTGCCAGCAGCTTAGTACGCCAGGAGCTCTATGGCTACACCTTC.

V is TRBV9 and J is TRBJ1-4; D is unclear. The V gene lost 0 bases and the J gene lost 7 bases, with 13 bases spanning the gap. Germline V gives CDR1 SGDLS, CDR2 YYNGEE. The CDR3 loop spans 15 amino acids. CDR3 nucleotides: TGTGCCAGCAGCGTAGCTGGCAGTCCATCTGAAAAACTGTTTTTT. It encodes CASSVAGSPSEKLFF. The whole variable domain, remainder taken from reference TRBV9 and TRBJ1-4, is DSGVTQTPKHLITATGQRVTLRCSPRSGDLSVYWYQQSLDQGLQFLIQYYNGEERAKGNILERFSAQQFPDLHSELNLSSLELGDSALYFCASSVAGSPSEKLFFGSGTQLSVL.

V gene TRBV25-1 combines with J gene TRBJ2-5; D remains unclear. V shed 6 bases and J shed 5 bases, with 16 bases lying between them. The CDR3 runs 14 residues. Germline CDR1 is MGHDK and CDR2 is SYGVNS. CDR3 protein: CASRFWVIGETQYF. The CDR3 region has the DNA TGTGCCAGCAGATTTTGGGTGATCGGGGAGACCCAGTACTTC.

Here the CDR3 DNA reads TGTGCCAGCAGCCTTAGCGGGGGCCCGAGCTCCTACAATGAGCAGTTCTTC. This codes for CASSLSGGPSSYNEQFF. This chain links TRBV27 with TRBJ2-1; 9 bases line up with TRBD2. Unmatched junction bases numbered 9, after V lost 6 bases and J lost 0 bases. The CDR3 runs 17 residues. Looked up from germline, CDR1 is MNHEY and CDR2 is SMNVEV (reference sequence).

The chain links TRBV21-1 to TRBJ2-2. TRBV21-1 is reported as a pseudogene. This CDR3 is 12 amino acids long. The CDR3 is CASSKRTRELFF. For the CDR3, the DNA is TGTGCCAGCAGCAAACGGACCAGGGAGCTGTTTTTT.

V is TRBV2 and J is TRBJ2-1, with 7 bases lining up with TRBD1. Germline trimming cut 9 bases from V and 6 bases from J; bases unmatched to any gene: 14. Looked up from germline, CDR1 is SNHLY and CDR2 is FYNNEI. The CDR3 loop spans 15 amino acids. CDR3 in amino acids: CARNRGQLNPNEQFF. In nucleotides, the CDR3 is TGTGCCAGAAACAGGGGACAATTAAATCCCAATGAGCAGTTCTTC.

The chain joins TRBV28 to TRBJ1-3; tentatively, D is TRBD1 (5 bases). Deletions cut 4 bases from V and 2 bases from J, with 9 bases between. Germline CDR1 reads MDHEN; CDR2 reads SYDVKM. The CDR3 runs 14 residues. CDR3 sequence reads: CASSSRVTGNTIYF. CDR3 bases: TGTGCCAGCAGTTCCAGGGTTACTGGAAACACCATATATTTT. The whole variable domain, remainder taken from reference TRBV28 and TRBJ1-3, is DVKVTQSSRYLVKRTGEKVFLECVQDMDHENMFWYRQDPGLGLRLIYFSYDVKMKEKGDIPEGYSVSREKKERFSLILESASTNQTSMYLCASSSRVTGNTIYFGEGSWLTVV.